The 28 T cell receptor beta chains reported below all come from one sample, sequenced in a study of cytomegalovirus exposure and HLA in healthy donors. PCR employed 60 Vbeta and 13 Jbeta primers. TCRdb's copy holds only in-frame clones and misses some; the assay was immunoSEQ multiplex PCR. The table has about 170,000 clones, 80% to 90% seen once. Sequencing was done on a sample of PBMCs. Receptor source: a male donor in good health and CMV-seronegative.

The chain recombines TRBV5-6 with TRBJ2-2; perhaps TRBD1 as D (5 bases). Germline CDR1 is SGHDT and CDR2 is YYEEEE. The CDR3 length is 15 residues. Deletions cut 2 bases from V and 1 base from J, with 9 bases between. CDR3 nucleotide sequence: TGTGCCAGCAGCTTTAAAGACAGGAACACCGGGGAGCTGTTTTTT. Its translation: CASSFKDRNTGELFF.

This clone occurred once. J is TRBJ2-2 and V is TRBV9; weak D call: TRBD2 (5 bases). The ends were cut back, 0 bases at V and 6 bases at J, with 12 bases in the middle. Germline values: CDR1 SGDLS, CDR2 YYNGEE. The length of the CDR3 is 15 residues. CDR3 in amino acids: CASSVGASLSGELFF. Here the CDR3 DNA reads TGTGCCAGCAGCGTAGGTGCTAGCTTGTCCGGGGAGCTGTTTTTT. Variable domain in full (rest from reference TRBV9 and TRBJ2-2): DSGVTQTPKHLITATGQRVTLRCSPRSGDLSVYWYQQSLDQGLQFLIQYYNGEERAKGNILERFSAQQFPDLHSELNLSSLELGDSALYFCASSVGASLSGELFFGEGSRLTVL.

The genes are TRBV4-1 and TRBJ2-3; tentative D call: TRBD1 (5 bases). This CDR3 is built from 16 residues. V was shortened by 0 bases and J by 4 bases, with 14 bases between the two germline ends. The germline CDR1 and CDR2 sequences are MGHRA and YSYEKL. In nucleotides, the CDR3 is TGCGCCAGCAGCCAAGATAACGGTAGGGGTGCAGATACGCAGTATTTT. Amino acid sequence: CASSQDNGRGADTQYF.

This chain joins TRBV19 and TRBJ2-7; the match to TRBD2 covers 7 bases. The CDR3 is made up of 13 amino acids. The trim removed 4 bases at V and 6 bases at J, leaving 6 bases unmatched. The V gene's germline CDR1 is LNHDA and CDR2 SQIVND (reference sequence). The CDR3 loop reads CASSSSGGCEQYF. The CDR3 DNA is TGTGCCAGTAGTAGCTCGGGGGGTTGCGAGCAGTACTTC.

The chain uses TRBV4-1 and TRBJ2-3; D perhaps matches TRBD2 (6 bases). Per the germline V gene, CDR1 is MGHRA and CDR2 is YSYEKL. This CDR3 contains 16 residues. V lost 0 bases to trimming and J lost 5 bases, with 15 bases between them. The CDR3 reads CASSQDIGTLQDTQYF. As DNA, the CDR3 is TGCGCCAGCAGCCAAGATATCGGGACTCTCCAAGATACGCAGTATTTT.

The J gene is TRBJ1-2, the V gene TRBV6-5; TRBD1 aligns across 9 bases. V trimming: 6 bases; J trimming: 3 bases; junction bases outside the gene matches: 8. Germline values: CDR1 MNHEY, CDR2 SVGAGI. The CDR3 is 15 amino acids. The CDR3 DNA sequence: TGTGCCAGCAGCCCACAGGGACAGGGTGACTATGGCTACACCTTC. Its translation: CASSPQGQGDYGYTF.

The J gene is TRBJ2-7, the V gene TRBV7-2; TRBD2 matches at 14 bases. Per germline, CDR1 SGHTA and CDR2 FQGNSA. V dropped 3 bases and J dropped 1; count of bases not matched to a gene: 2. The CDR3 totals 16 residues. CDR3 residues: CASSLGLAGDSYEQYF. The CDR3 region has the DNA TGTGCCAGCAGCTTGGGACTAGCGGGGGATTCCTACGAGCAGTACTTC.

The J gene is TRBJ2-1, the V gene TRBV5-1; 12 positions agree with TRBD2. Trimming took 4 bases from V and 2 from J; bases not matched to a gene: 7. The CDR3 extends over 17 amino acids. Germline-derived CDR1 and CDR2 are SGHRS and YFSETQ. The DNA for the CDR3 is TGCGCCAGCAGCACTAGCGGGAGGAGGTCTCCCTACAATGAGCAGTTCTTC. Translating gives CASSTSGRRSPYNEQFF. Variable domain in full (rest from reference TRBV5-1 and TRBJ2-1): KAGVTQTPRYLIKTRGQQVTLSCSPISGHRSVSWYQQTPGQGLQFLFEYFSETQRNKGNFPGRFSGRQFSNSRSEMNVSTLELGDSALYLCASSTSGRRSPYNEQFFGPGTRLTVL.

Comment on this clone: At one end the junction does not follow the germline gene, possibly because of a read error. The CDR3 spells CANSLLGNQPQHF. Here the CDR3 DNA reads TGCGCCAACAGCTTGCTCGGGAATCAGCCCCAGCATTTT. The genes are TRBV5-1 and TRBJ1-5, with no clear D. The CDR3 covers 13 residues. Germline lookup yields CDR1 SGHRS and CDR2 YFSETQ.

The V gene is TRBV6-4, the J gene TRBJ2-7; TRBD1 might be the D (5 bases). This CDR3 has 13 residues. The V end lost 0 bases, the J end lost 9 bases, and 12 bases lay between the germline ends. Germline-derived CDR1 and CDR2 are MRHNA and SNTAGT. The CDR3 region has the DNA TGTGCCAGCAGTGACTCCCAGGGCAAGGCGCAGTACTTC. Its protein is CASSDSQGKAQYF.

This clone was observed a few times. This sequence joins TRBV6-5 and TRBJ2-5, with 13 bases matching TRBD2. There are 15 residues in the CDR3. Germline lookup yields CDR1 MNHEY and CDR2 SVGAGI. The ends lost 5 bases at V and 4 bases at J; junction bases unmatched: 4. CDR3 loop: CASSQGLAGAETQYF. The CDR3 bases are TGTGCCAGCAGTCAAGGACTAGCGGGGGCAGAGACCCAGTACTTC.

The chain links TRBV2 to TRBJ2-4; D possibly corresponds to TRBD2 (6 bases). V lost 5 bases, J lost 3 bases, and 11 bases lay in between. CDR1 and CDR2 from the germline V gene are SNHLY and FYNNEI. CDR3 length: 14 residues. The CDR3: CASSSSGSKNIQYF. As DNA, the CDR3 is TGTGCCAGCAGTTCGTCCGGGAGCAAAAACATTCAGTACTTC.

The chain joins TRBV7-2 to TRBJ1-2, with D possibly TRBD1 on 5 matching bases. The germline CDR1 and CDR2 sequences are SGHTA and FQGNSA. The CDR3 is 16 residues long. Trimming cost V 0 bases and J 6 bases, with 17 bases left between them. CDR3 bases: TGTGCCAGCAGCTTAGCAGGACATGGGGTATATGATGGCTACACCTTC. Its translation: CASSLAGHGVYDGYTF.

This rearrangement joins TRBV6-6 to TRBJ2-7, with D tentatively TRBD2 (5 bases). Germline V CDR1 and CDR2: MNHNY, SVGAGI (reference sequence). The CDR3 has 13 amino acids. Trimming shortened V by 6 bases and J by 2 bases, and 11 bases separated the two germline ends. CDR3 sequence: CASSILLAYEQYF. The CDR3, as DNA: TGTGCCAGCAGCATCCTACTAGCCTACGAGCAGTACTTC.

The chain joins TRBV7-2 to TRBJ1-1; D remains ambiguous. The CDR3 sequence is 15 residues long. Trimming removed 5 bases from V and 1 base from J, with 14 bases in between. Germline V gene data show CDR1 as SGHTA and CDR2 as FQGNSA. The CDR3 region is CASSKNAEANTEAFF. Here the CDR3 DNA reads TGTGCCAGCAGCAAAAATGCAGAGGCGAACACTGAAGCTTTCTTT. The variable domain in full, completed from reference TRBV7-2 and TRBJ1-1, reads GAGVSQSPSNKVTEKGKDVELRCDPISGHTALYWYRQSLGQGLEFLIYFQGNSAPDKSGLPSDRFSAERTGGSVSTLTIQRTQQEDSAVYLCASSKNAEANTEAFFGQGTRLTVV.

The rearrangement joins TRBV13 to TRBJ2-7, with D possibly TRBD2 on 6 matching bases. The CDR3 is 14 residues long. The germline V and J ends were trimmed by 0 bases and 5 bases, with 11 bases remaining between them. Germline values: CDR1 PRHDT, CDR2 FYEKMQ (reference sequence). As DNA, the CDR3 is TGTGCCAGCAGCTTAGGTACGGGAGCCGACGAGCAGTACTTC. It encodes CASSLGTGADEQYF.

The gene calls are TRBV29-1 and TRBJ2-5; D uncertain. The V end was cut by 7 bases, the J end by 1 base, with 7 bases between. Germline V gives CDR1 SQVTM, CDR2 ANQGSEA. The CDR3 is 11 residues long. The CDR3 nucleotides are TGCAGCGCTAGACCCCAAGAGACCCAGTACTTC. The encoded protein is CSARPQETQYF.

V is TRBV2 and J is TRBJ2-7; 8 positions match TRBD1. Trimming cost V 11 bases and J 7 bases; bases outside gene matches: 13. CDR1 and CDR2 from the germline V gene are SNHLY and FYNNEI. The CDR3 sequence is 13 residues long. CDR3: CAAGDRSGWEQYF. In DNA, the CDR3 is TGTGCCGCCGGGGACAGGTCTGGTTGGGAGCAGTACTTC.

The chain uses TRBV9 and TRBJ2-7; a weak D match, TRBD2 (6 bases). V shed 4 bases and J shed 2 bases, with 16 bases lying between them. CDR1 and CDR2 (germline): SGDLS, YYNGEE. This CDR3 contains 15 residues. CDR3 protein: CASSRVGDLPYEQYF. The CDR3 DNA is TGTGCCAGCAGCAGAGTGGGGGACTTGCCCTACGAGCAGTACTTC.

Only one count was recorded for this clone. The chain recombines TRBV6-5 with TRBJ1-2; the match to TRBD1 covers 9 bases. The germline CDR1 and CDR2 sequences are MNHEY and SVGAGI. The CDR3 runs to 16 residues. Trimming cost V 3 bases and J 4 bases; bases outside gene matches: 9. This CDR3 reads CASSYTQGAVAYGYTF. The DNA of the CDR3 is TGTGCCAGCAGTTATACACAGGGGGCGGTTGCCTATGGCTACACCTTC.

The CDR3 is CASSPAVTGSGNQPQHF. CDR3 bases: TGTGCCAGCAGCCCTGCAGTTACGGGTTCCGGCAATCAGCCCCAGCATTTT. This chain connects TRBV5-8 to TRBJ1-5; no reliable D call. Trimming stripped 4 bases from V and 2 bases from J, with 19 bases between. The germline V gene encodes CDR1 SGHTS and CDR2 YDEGEE. The CDR3 is made up of 17 amino acids.

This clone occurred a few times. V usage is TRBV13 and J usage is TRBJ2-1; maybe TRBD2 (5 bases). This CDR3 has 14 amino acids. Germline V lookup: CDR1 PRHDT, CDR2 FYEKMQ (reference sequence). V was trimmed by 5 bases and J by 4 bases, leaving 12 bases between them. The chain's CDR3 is CASSPRTVYNEQFF. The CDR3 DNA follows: TGTGCCAGCAGCCCCCGGACTGTGTACAATGAGCAGTTCTTC.

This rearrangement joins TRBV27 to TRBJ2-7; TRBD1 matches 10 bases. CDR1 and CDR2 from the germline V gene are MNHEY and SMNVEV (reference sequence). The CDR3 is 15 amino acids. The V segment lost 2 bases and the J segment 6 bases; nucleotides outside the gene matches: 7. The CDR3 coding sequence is TGTGCCAGCAGTTTAGCGGGACAGGGGCTATTCGAGCAGTACTTC. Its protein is CASSLAGQGLFEQYF.

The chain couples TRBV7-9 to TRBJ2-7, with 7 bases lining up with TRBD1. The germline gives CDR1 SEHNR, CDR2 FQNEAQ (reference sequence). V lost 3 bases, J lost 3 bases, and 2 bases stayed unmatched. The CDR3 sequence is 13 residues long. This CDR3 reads CASSFAGGYEQYF. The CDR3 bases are TGTGCCAGCAGCTTTGCAGGGGGCTACGAGCAGTACTTC.

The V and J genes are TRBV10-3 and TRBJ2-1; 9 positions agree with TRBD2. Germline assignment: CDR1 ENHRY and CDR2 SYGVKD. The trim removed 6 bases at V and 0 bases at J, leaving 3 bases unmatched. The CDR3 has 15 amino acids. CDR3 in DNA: TGTGCCATCAGAGATAGCGGGAGCTCCTACAATGAGCAGTTCTTC. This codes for CAIRDSGSSYNEQFF.

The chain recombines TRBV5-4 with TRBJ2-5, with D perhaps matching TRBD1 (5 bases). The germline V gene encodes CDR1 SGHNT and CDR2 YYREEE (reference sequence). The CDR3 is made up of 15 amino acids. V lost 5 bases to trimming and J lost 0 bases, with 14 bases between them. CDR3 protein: CASSIREPYQETQYF. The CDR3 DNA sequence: TGTGCCAGCAGTATCAGGGAACCTTACCAAGAGACCCAGTACTTC.

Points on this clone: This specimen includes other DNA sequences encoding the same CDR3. The CDR3 spells CASSPGWEETQYF. The DNA for the CDR3 is TGCGCCAGCTCCCCCGGGTGGGAAGAGACCCAGTACTTC. The V and J genes are TRBV5-1 and TRBJ2-5; D gene ambiguous. The CDR3 has 13 residues. V lost 7 bases to trimming and J lost 3 bases, with 13 bases between them. Germline assignment: CDR1 SGHRS and CDR2 YFSETQ.

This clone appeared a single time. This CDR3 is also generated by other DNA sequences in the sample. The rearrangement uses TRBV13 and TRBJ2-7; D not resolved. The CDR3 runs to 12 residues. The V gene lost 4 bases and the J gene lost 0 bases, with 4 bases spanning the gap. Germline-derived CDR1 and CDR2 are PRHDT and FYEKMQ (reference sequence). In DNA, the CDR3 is TGTGCCAGCAGCTCGAGCTCCTACGAGCAGTACTTC. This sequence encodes CASSSSSYEQYF.